A single sample is the source of the 25 T cell receptor beta chains below, sequenced in a study of technical replicates of blood from a few donors. Clones were read by immunoSEQ multiplex PCR, and TCRdb kept only the in-frame ones, dropping some. This repertoire shows 70,000 to 95,000 clones, around 97% found once; its top ten account for under 0.35%. Sequenced input: T cells isolated from PBMCs. The source of these receptors is a human donor in good health.

This chain links TRBV6-5 with TRBJ1-3, with a possible D match to TRBD1 (6 bases). The CDR3 is 15 residues long. The germline gives CDR1 MNHEY, CDR2 SVGAGI. V gave up 3 bases and J gave up 2 bases, with 11 bases separating them. The CDR3 DNA sequence: TGTGCCAGCAGTTATCTACAGGGAACTGGAAACACCATATATTTT. It translates to CASSYLQGTGNTIYF.

The chain carries TRBV19 and TRBJ2-7; TRBD1 matches at 7 bases. V shed 6 bases, J shed 6 bases, and the junction held 8 bases outside the gene matches. Looked up from germline, CDR1 is LNHDA and CDR2 is SQIVND (reference sequence). The CDR3 consists of 13 residues. CDR3 sequence: CASRRQGVAEQYF. The DNA for the CDR3 is TGTGCCAGTAGACGACAGGGAGTCGCCGAGCAGTACTTC.

The rearrangement joins TRBV6-1 to TRBJ1-1; no clear D. CDR1 MNHNS and CDR2 SASEGT come from the germline V gene. The V and J ends lost 5 bases and 3 bases respectively, with 10 bases between them. This CDR3 contains 13 residues. As DNA, the CDR3 is TGTGCCAGCAGTCTCGGGAAAGACACTGAAGCTTTCTTT. It encodes CASSLGKDTEAFF.

The gene calls are TRBV5-1 and TRBJ2-7, with D perhaps TRBD2 (6 bases). Germline-derived CDR1 and CDR2 are SGHRS and YFSETQ. CDR3 size: 13 residues. Trimming took off 1 base at V and 5 bases at J, with 10 bases between the two ends. CDR3 DNA sequence: TGCGCCAGCAGCTTGCGACTAGTAAACGAGCAGTACTTC. Translated, it gives CASSLRLVNEQYF.

V is TRBV7-2 and J is TRBJ1-2, with TRBD1 as a possible D gene (6 bases). Looked up from germline, CDR1 is SGHTA and CDR2 is FQGNSA. V lost 0 bases to trimming and J lost 7 bases, with 15 bases between them. This CDR3 spans 15 amino acids. CDR3 residues: CASSLARGLDGGYTF. The DNA of the CDR3 is TGTGCCAGCAGCTTAGCGCGGGGGCTTGATGGTGGCTACACCTTC.

The chain employs TRBV28 and TRBJ2-7; TRBD1 might be the D (6 bases). V was shortened by 5 bases and J by 6 bases, with 17 bases between the two germline ends. In germline, CDR1 is MDHEN, CDR2 SYDVKM. There are 14 residues in the CDR3. CDR3 amino acids: CASSLQGEWREQYF. DNA of the CDR3: TGTGCCAGCAGTCTACAGGGTGAATGGCGCGAGCAGTACTTC. The whole variable domain, remainder taken from reference TRBV28 and TRBJ2-7, is DVKVTQSSRYLVKRTGEKVFLECVQDMDHENMFWYRQDPGLGLRLIYFSYDVKMKEKGDIPEGYSVSREKKERFSLILESASTNQTSMYLCASSLQGEWREQYFGPGTRLTVT.

This clone has only one observation. The chain is built from TRBV7-3 and TRBJ2-1; TRBD1 is a possible D gene (5 bases). The germline CDR1 and CDR2 sequences are SGHTA and FQGTGA. The CDR3 has 14 residues. V lost 1 base and J 8 bases, leaving 12 bases between the germline ends. The CDR3 loop reads CASSLNPSGYEQFF. CDR3 nucleotide sequence: TGTGCCAGCAGCTTAAACCCCTCAGGGTATGAGCAGTTCTTC.

This CDR3 reads CASSPPSVFYEQYF. The CDR3 DNA reads as TGTGCCAGCAGCCCCCCTAGCGTCTTCTACGAGCAGTACTTC. The chain combines TRBV7-9 with TRBJ2-7, with D possibly being TRBD2 (6 bases). The germline gives CDR1 SEHNR, CDR2 FQNEAQ (reference sequence). There are 14 residues in the CDR3. V was clipped by 5 bases and J by 3 bases, with 14 bases between them.

V is TRBV19 and J is TRBJ1-1; 9 bases fit TRBD1. Germline lookup yields CDR1 LNHDA and CDR2 SQIVND (reference sequence). J gave up 11 bases and V 4 bases, and 8 bases lay outside the gene matches. The CDR3 has 13 amino acids. The CDR3 coding sequence is TGTGCCAGTAGTACCCGTAGGACAGGGGATGCTTTCTTT. Protein sequence: CASSTRRTGDAFF.

This chain links TRBV6-1 with TRBJ2-7; 12 bases line up with TRBD1. Germline V gene lookup returns CDR1 MNHNS and CDR2 SASEGT. V shed 4 bases, J shed 1 base, and the junction held 11 bases outside the gene matches. The CDR3 has 18 amino acids. CDR3 loop: CASSVFTGQGASSYEQYF. The CDR3 region has the DNA TGTGCCAGCAGTGTATTTACGGGACAGGGGGCTTCTTCCTACGAGCAGTACTTC.

J is TRBJ2-7 and V is TRBV5-1; D is possibly TRBD1 (5 bases). Trimming pared 4 bases from V and 5 bases from J, leaving 16 bases between. The germline V gene encodes CDR1 SGHRS and CDR2 YFSETQ. The CDR3 contains 14 residues. CDR3 in DNA: TGCGCCAGCAGCCAAGACAGCACATCACACGAGCAGTACTTC. This gives the protein CASSQDSTSHEQYF. The whole variable domain, filled in from reference TRBV5-1 and TRBJ2-7, reads KAGVTQTPRYLIKTRGQQVTLSCSPISGHRSVSWYQQTPGQGLQFLFEYFSETQRNKGNFPGRFSGRQFSNSRSEMNVSTLELGDSALYLCASSQDSTSHEQYFGPGTRLTVT.

The V call is TRBV5-1, the J call TRBJ2-5; tentative D call: TRBD1 (5 bases). Germline loops: CDR1 SGHRS, CDR2 YFSETQ. This CDR3 comprises 13 residues. The V gene lost 4 bases and the J gene lost 4 bases, with 11 bases spanning the gap. CDR3 protein: CASSQGRRETQYF. CDR3 bases: TGCGCCAGCAGCCAGGGTAGACGAGAGACCCAGTACTTC.

The chain uses TRBV30 and TRBJ2-7; tentative D call: TRBD2 (5 bases). V gave up 3 bases and J gave up 0 bases, with 12 bases separating them. The V gene's germline CDR1 is GTSNPN and CDR2 SVGIG (reference sequence). The CDR3 sequence is 14 residues long. The CDR3 DNA follows: TGTGCCTGGAGGGGAGATTTTAGCTCCTACGAGCAGTACTTC. It translates to CAWRGDFSSYEQYF.

The chain recombines TRBV11-2 with TRBJ2-7; 7 bases map to TRBD1. The V gene's germline CDR1 is SGHAT and CDR2 FQNNGV. CDR3 length: 13 amino acids. Unmatched junction bases numbered 6, after V lost 5 bases and J lost 5 bases. CDR3 sequence (DNA): TGTGCCAGCAGCCCCCGACAGGGTCACGAGCAGTACTTC. Translating gives CASSPRQGHEQYF.

V usage is TRBV7-3 and J usage is TRBJ1-1; D is ambiguous. Germline loops: CDR1 SGHTA, CDR2 FQGTGA. The CDR3 loop spans 14 amino acids. The V gene lost 1 base and the J gene lost 1 base, with 7 bases spanning the gap. CDR3 region: CASSLMARNTEAFF. The CDR3 DNA is TGTGCCAGCAGCTTAATGGCTCGGAACACTGAAGCTTTCTTT.

This clone was found once. This chain connects TRBV27 to TRBJ2-7; possible D gene TRBD2, 6 bases. V was trimmed by 3 bases and J by 6 bases, leaving 21 bases between them. CDR3 length: 16 residues. Germline V gene sequence: CDR1 MNHEY, CDR2 SMNVEV (reference sequence). CDR3 DNA: TGTGCCAGCAGTTTCGGTTTCGGGGGAGCTGAGGCCGAGCAGTACTTC. Translating it yields CASSFGFGGAEAEQYF.

This chain connects TRBV5-4 to TRBJ1-1; no clear D. The CDR3 runs to 12 residues. V was trimmed by 10 bases and J by 7 bases, leaving 17 bases between them. Germline V lookup: CDR1 SGHNT, CDR2 YYREEE (reference sequence). The CDR3 is CAAGGPVDEAFF. CDR3 nucleotide sequence: TGTGCCGCCGGCGGGCCGGTCGATGAAGCTTTCTTT.

The chain carries TRBV6-6 and TRBJ1-5; 7 bases map to TRBD1. V lost 5 bases and J lost 6; bases outside the gene matches: 4. This CDR3 region has 13 residues. Germline lookup yields CDR1 MNHNY and CDR2 SVGAGI (reference sequence). CDR3 DNA sequence: TGTGCCAGCAGTACCGACAGGGCTCAGCCCCAGCATTTT. Translated: CASSTDRAQPQHF.

The chain combines TRBV2 with TRBJ1-1, with D unresolved. The germline V gene has CDR1 SNHLY and CDR2 FYNNEI. V gave up 5 bases and J gave up 1 base, with 17 bases separating them. The CDR3 runs to 16 residues. CDR3 sequence reads: CASSSRLTRANTEAFF. Here the CDR3 DNA reads TGTGCCAGCAGTTCTAGACTGACGAGAGCGAACACTGAAGCTTTCTTT.

V usage is TRBV29-1 and J usage is TRBJ2-4; 12 bases match TRBD1. The CDR3 sequence is 16 residues long. Germline trimming cut 5 bases from V and 2 bases from J; bases unmatched to any gene: 7. Looked up from germline, CDR1 is SQVTM and CDR2 is ANQGSEA. This CDR3 is CSVIEGTGGSKNIQYF. CDR3 nucleotide sequence: TGCAGCGTTATTGAGGGGACAGGGGGCTCCAAAAACATTCAGTACTTC.

The CDR3 nucleotides read TGTGCCAGCAGCTTAGGACTAGCGGGCACAGATACGCAGTATTTT. It codes for CASSLGLAGTDTQYF. The chain has TRBV7-9 and TRBJ2-3; 9 nucleotides match TRBD2. The length of the CDR3 is 15 residues. Germline CDR1 SEHNR, CDR2 FQNEAQ (reference sequence). J gave up 1 base and V 1 base, and 0 bases lay outside the gene matches. The whole variable domain, remainder taken from reference TRBV7-9 and TRBJ2-3, is DTGVSQNPRHKITKRGQNVTFRCDPISEHNRLYWYRQTLGQGPEFLTYFQNEAQLEKSRLLSDRFSAERPKGSFSTLEIQRTEQGDSAMYLCASSLGLAGTDTQYFGPGTRLTVL.

This clone was observed a single time. This chain connects TRBV9 to TRBJ2-7; 8 bases are shared with TRBD2. The length of the CDR3 is 16 residues. Germline V gene lookup returns CDR1 SGDLS and CDR2 YYNGEE. Trimming took 0 bases from V and 5 from J; bases not matched to a gene: 10. The DNA for the CDR3 is TGTGCCAGCAGCGTAGATCCGGGAGGGCCTGAAAACGAGCAGTACTTC. Translated, it gives CASSVDPGGPENEQYF.

V is TRBV7-3 and J is TRBJ2-1, with TRBD1 matching 7 bases. This CDR3 spans 14 amino acids. Trimming took 4 bases from V and 7 from J; bases not matched to a gene: 7. CDR1 SGHTA and CDR2 FQGTGA come from the germline V gene. CDR3 nucleotides: TGTGCCAGCAGCTCAACAGGGGATCGGAATGAGCAGTTCTTC. It encodes CASSSTGDRNEQFF.

The chain couples TRBV7-3 to TRBJ2-7, with 10 bases matching TRBD1. Germline-derived CDR1 and CDR2 are SGHTA and FQGTGA. The CDR3 consists of 14 residues. The trim removed 2 bases at V and 2 bases at J, leaving 0 bases unmatched. The CDR3 nucleotides read TGTGCCAGCAGCTTAGGGACAGGGGCCTACGAGCAGTACTTC. As protein: CASSLGTGAYEQYF.

In this sample, this clone turned up once. The rearrangement joins TRBV15 to TRBJ1-1; 8 bases align to TRBD1. Per the germline V gene, CDR1 is LNHNV and CDR2 is YYDKDF (reference sequence). The junction had 13 bases not matched to a gene; V was cut back by 1 base and J by 6 bases. This CDR3 is built from 17 residues. CDR3: CATSRGHNRGTFPEAFF. The CDR3 DNA is TGTGCCACCAGCAGAGGCCACAACAGGGGGACATTCCCTGAAGCTTTCTTT.